Shown below are 21 T cell receptor beta chains from a single sample sequenced in a study of cytomegalovirus exposure and HLA in healthy donors. With 60 Vbeta and 13 Jbeta primers, the PCR was carried out. The method was immunoSEQ multiplex PCR; TCRdb's version includes in-frame clones alone and lacks a portion of them. The sample carries about 180,000 clones, around 80% recorded once. The sequenced sample consisted of PBMCs. The receptors were sampled from a girl between 10 and 17 years old in good health and CMV-seropositive.

The chain carries TRBV25-1 and TRBJ1-2; no definite D call. The CDR3 extends over 14 amino acids. Trimming stripped 8 bases from V and 6 bases from J, with 19 bases between. Germline CDR1 MGHDK, CDR2 SYGVNS. The CDR3 is CASGEDGPFNGYTF. The CDR3, as DNA: TGTGCCAGCGGGGAGGACGGCCCTTTTAATGGCTACACCTTC.

Details on this clone: Sequence at one end of the junction differs from germline and may be a read error. V is TRBV7-7 and J is TRBJ2-1; 10 positions match TRBD2. This CDR3 region has 16 residues. CDR1 SSHAT and CDR2 FNYEAQ come from the germline V gene (reference sequence). CDR3 protein: CASSFRAGGPYNEQFF. Here the CDR3 DNA reads TGTGCTAGCAGCTTTCGAGCGGGAGGGCCCTACAATGAGCAGTTCTTC.

This rearrangement joins TRBV30 to TRBJ1-1; 12 positions match TRBD1. This CDR3 contains 15 residues. Trimming at V came to 1 base and at J to 4 bases, leaving 4 bases not matched to a gene. CDR1 GTSNPN and CDR2 SVGIG come from the germline V gene (reference sequence). The CDR3 here is CAWSGGTGGFTEAFF. The CDR3 DNA reads as TGTGCCTGGAGTGGGGGGACAGGGGGCTTCACTGAAGCTTTCTTT.

This clone was seen a few times. CDR3 loop: CASSRNWRERGDEQFF. DNA of the CDR3: TGTGCCAGCAGCAGAAATTGGCGGGAGAGGGGCGATGAGCAGTTCTTC. The chain joins TRBV27 to TRBJ2-1, with 7 bases that match TRBD2. The V gene end was trimmed by 6 bases and the J gene end by 8 bases; junction bases not matched to a gene: 16. This CDR3 comprises 16 residues. The germline V gene has CDR1 MNHEY and CDR2 SMNVEV (reference sequence).

V usage is TRBV4-2 and J usage is TRBJ2-3; D possibly corresponds to TRBD1 (5 bases). Germline V gives CDR1 LGHNA, CDR2 YNFKEQ. The CDR3 length is 13 residues. V was clipped by 5 bases and J by 5 bases, with 11 bases between them. The CDR3 DNA reads TGTGCCAGCAGCTCGGAACAGGTAGATACGCAGTATTTT. Residues: CASSSEQVDTQYF.

The chain combines TRBV30 with TRBJ1-1; 7 nucleotides agree with TRBD1. In germline, CDR1 is GTSNPN, CDR2 SVGIG (reference sequence). The CDR3 contains 13 residues. V lost 8 bases and J lost 5; bases outside the gene matches: 11. The CDR3, as DNA: TGTGCCCTCACTACCCAGGGGGGAACTGAAGCTTTCTTT. Translating gives CALTTQGGTEAFF.

This clone was counted between two and nine times. This chain connects TRBV7-2 to TRBJ2-5, with 11 bases aligning to TRBD2. After removal of 1 base from V and 5 bases from J, the junction contained 9 bases not matched to a gene. The germline CDR1 and CDR2 sequences are SGHTA and FQGNSA. This CDR3 spans 17 amino acids. CDR3 sequence reads: CASSLEPPGLAVETQYF. CDR3 nucleotides: TGTGCCAGCAGCTTAGAACCCCCGGGACTAGCGGTCGAGACCCAGTACTTC.

The chain uses TRBV4-2 and TRBJ1-5; 7 nucleotides agree with TRBD1. CDR1 and CDR2 (germline): LGHNA, YNFKEQ. V dropped 3 bases and J dropped 2; count of bases not matched to a gene: 16. The CDR3 spans 19 residues. This chain's CDR3 is CASSHRPGTVPDGNQPQHF. CDR3 in DNA: TGTGCCAGCAGCCACCGACCCGGGACAGTACCGGATGGCAATCAGCCCCAGCATTTT.

The chain recombines TRBV30 with TRBJ1-2; D not resolved. V lost 2 bases and J 14 bases, leaving 15 bases between the germline ends. The CDR3 runs 11 residues. Per the germline V gene, CDR1 is GTSNPN and CDR2 is SVGIG (reference sequence). The CDR3 sequence: CAWSTDWEETF. DNA for the CDR3: TGTGCCTGGAGTACAGACTGGGAGGAGACCTTC.

This sequence joins TRBV5-6 and TRBJ1-4; TRBD1 matches at 7 bases. V lost 3 bases, J lost 11 bases, and 7 bases stayed unmatched. Germline V CDR1 and CDR2: SGHDT, YYEEEE. This CDR3 comprises 13 residues. This chain's CDR3 is CASSWDTGDKLFF. CDR3 sequence (DNA): TGTGCCAGCAGCTGGGATACAGGGGACAAACTGTTTTTT.

The chain employs TRBV7-6 and TRBJ2-1; D perhaps matches TRBD2 (6 bases). Trimming shortened V by 1 base and J by 8 bases, and 9 bases separated the two germline ends. This CDR3 has 13 amino acids. Germline V gene sequence: CDR1 SGHVS, CDR2 FNYEAQ. The CDR3 region is CASSLDTGDEQFF. CDR3 bases: TGTGCCAGCAGCTTAGATACGGGAGATGAGCAGTTCTTC. Based on the CDR3 plus reference TRBV7-6 and TRBJ2-1, the full variable domain is GAGVSQSPRYKVTKRGQDVALRCDPISGHVSLYWYRQALGQGPEFLTYFNYEAQQDKSGLPNDRFSAERPEGSISTLTIQRTEQRDSAMYRCASSLDTGDEQFFGPGTRLTVL.

This clone was recorded only once. This chain links TRBV27 with TRBJ1-1, with D perhaps TRBD1 (6 bases). Trimming left V 2 bases short and J 1 base short, with 8 bases between. The CDR3 has 14 amino acids. Germline assignment: CDR1 MNHEY and CDR2 SMNVEV (reference sequence). DNA of the CDR3: TGTGCCAGCAGTTTAAACAGGGCGAACACTGAAGCTTTCTTT. It translates to CASSLNRANTEAFF.

J is TRBJ2-1 and V is TRBV6-6, with TRBD1 identical over 9 bases. The CDR3 covers 15 residues. Germline CDR1 and CDR2: MNHNY and SVGAGI (reference sequence). Losses at the gene ends were 7 bases for V and 9 bases for J; bases not matched to a gene: 13. As DNA, the CDR3 is TGTGCCAGCAAATTGGAGGGACAGGGCCCCTTTGAGCAGTTCTTC. This sequence encodes CASKLEGQGPFEQFF.

V usage is TRBV13 and J usage is TRBJ2-1; D perhaps matches TRBD1 (5 bases). With 6 bases removed from V and 3 bases from J, the gap between germline ends came to 9 bases. The CDR3 is 13 amino acids. Germline CDR1 PRHDT, CDR2 FYEKMQ (reference sequence). The CDR3: CASSPRGYNEQFF. CDR3 nucleotide sequence: TGTGCCAGCAGTCCTAGGGGCTACAATGAGCAGTTCTTC.

The rearrangement uses TRBV4-1 and TRBJ2-7, with D tentatively TRBD2 (6 bases). Germline V lookup: CDR1 MGHRA, CDR2 YSYEKL. Trimming took off 0 bases at V and 3 bases at J, with 18 bases between the two ends. This CDR3 spans 17 amino acids. The CDR3 DNA reads TGCGCCAGCAGCCAAGATCCCGGAGGGGAATACGGCTACGAGCAGTACTTC. Protein: CASSQDPGGEYGYEQYF.

CDR3 region: CSAEQRTEAFF. The CDR3 DNA follows: TGCAGCGCCGAACAGAGAACTGAAGCTTTCTTT. V usage is TRBV29-1 and J usage is TRBJ1-1; D ambiguous. Per germline, CDR1 SQVTM and CDR2 ANQGSEA. CDR3 length equals 11 residues. The germline V and J ends were trimmed by 7 bases and 5 bases, with 11 bases remaining between them. The variable domain in full, with the rest retrieved from reference TRBV29-1 and TRBJ1-1, is SAVISQKPSRDICQRGTSLTIQCQVDSQVTMMFWYRQQPGQSLTLIATANQGSEATYESGFVIDKFPISRPNLTFSTLTVSNMSPEDSSIYLCSAEQRTEAFFGQGTRLTVV.

This clone was counted a single time. V gene TRBV11-2 combines with J gene TRBJ2-3, with 11 bases aligning to TRBD2. CDR1 and CDR2 from the germline V gene are SGHAT and FQNNGV. The CDR3 sequence is 15 residues long. J was trimmed by 6 bases and V by 1 base; bases with no gene match: 3. CDR3 region: CASSLGTSGWDTQYF. As DNA, the CDR3 is TGTGCCAGCAGCTTAGGGACTAGCGGGTGGGATACGCAGTATTTT.

This clone showed up just a few times. The rearrangement links TRBV30 to TRBJ2-3; possible D gene TRBD1, 5 bases. CDR1 GTSNPN and CDR2 SVGIG come from the germline V gene (reference sequence). Trimming pared 4 bases from V and 0 bases from J, leaving 17 bases between. The CDR3 extends over 16 amino acids. CDR3: CAWTRQKSSSTDTQYF. The CDR3 region has the DNA TGTGCCTGGACGAGACAGAAAAGCTCTAGCACAGATACGCAGTATTTT. Full variable domain (missing parts from reference TRBV30 and TRBJ2-3): SQTIHQWPATLVQPVGSPLSLECTVEGTSNPNLYWYRQAAGRGLQLLFYSVGIGQISSEVPQNLSASRPQDRQFILSSKKLLLSDSGFYLCAWTRQKSSSTDTQYFGPGTRLTVL.

The V and J genes are TRBV29-1 and TRBJ2-1; D is ambiguous. V was trimmed by 7 bases and J by 3 bases, leaving 16 bases between them. CDR1 is SQVTM and CDR2 is ANQGSEA in the germline V gene. This CDR3 is built from 14 residues. As DNA, the CDR3 is TGCAGCGCTATCTCCTCCGGCGGCTACAATGAGCAGTTCTTC. It translates to CSAISSGGYNEQFF.

V is TRBV30 and J is TRBJ2-7; 11 positions agree with TRBD2. The V gene's germline CDR1 is GTSNPN and CDR2 SVGIG (reference sequence). CDR3 length: 13 residues. V shed 2 bases and J 3 bases; nucleotides not matched to a gene: 0. CDR3 nucleotides: TGTGCCTGGAGTACTAGCGGGAGCTACGAGCAGTACTTC. This gives the protein CAWSTSGSYEQYF.

The chain employs TRBV5-6 and TRBJ2-7; TRBD2 agrees at 9 bases. The CDR3 runs to 14 residues. V lost 6 bases, J lost 4 bases, and 8 bases stayed unmatched. Germline V gene sequence: CDR1 SGHDT, CDR2 YYEEEE. The CDR3 nucleotides read TGTGCCAGCAACTTCGGGACTAGCAGTTACGAGCAGTACTTC. Its translation is CASNFGTSSYEQYF. Full variable domain (rest looked up from reference TRBV5-6 and TRBJ2-7): DAGVTQSPTHLIKTRGQQVTLRCSPKSGHDTVSWYQQALGQGPQFIFQYYEEEERQRGNFPDRFSGHQFPNYSSELNVNALLLGDSALYLCASNFGTSSYEQYFGPGTRLTVT.